The clone carrying this TCR beta chain was seen at least ten times. No antigen is known for it. With 10-nucleotide random UMIs, 5'RACE was used to make the cDNA. TCRdb recomputed calls from the 5' RACE reads with MiXCR, one row per CDR3 protein. The sample yields roughly 98,000 distinct CDR3 sequences, roughly an eighth seen once. This entry comes from a study of neurological immune-mediated disorders. CDR3 length: 15 residues. V dropped 4 bases and J dropped 2; count of bases not matched to a gene: 7. Germline values: CDR1 MGHRA, CDR2 YSYEKL. Indicated time point: longitudinal time-point 2. The study, taken as a whole, reports: Private repertoires in all groups were suggested by the finding that expanded clones across subjects shared no CDR3 amino acid sequences.

Sequencing input: PBMCs. The origin of this receptor is a female donor with HTLV-1-associated myelopathy (HAM/TSP). The rearrangement uses TRBV4-1 and TRBJ2-7; TRBD2 matches 8 bases. The CDR3 loop reads CASSLTSGSTYEQYF. The CDR3, as DNA: TGCGCCAGCAGCCTCACTAGCGGATCAACCTACGAGCAGTACTTC.